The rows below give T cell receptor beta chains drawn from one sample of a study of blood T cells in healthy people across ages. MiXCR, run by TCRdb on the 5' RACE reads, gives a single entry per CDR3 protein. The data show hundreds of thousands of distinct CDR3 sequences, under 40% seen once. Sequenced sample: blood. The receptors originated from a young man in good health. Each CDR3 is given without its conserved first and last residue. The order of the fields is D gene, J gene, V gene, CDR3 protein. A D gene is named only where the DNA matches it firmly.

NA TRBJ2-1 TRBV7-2 ASSLVEGRREQF
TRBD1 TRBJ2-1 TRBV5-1 ASSSVQGTGNEQF
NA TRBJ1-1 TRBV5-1 ASRGNTEAF
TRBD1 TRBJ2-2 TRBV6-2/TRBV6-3 ASSSSGTGVTGELF
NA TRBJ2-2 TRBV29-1 SGQGRGSGELF
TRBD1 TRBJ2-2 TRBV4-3 ASSQGTGRTGELF
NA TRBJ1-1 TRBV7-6 ASSVEPNTEAF
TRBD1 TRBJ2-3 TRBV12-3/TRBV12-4 ASKQGASDTQY
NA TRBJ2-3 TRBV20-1 SAGDGVYTDTQY
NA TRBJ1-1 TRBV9 ASSAKEISEAF
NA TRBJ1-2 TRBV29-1 SVEVRRDYGYT
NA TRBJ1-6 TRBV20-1 SARDKENSPLH
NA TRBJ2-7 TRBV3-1 ASSEIRGGYEQY
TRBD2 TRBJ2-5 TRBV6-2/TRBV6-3 ASRGTSPPYEQY
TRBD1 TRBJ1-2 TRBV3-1 ASSRKGAANYGYT
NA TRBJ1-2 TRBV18 ASSPPTGYGNT
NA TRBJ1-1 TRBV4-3 ASSQDPAGNTEAF